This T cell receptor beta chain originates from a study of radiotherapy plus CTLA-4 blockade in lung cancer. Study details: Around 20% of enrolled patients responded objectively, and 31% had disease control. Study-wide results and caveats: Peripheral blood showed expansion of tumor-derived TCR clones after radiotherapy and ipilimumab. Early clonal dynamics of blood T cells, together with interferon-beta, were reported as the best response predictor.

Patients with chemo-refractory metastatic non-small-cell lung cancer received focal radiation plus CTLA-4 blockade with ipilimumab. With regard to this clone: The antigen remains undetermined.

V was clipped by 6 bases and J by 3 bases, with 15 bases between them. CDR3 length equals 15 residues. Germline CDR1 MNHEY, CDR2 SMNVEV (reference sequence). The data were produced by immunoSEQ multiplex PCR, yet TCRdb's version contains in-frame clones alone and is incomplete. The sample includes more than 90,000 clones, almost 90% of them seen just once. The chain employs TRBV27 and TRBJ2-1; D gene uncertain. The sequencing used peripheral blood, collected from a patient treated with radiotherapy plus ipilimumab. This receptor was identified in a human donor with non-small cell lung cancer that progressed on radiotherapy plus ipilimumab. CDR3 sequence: CASSQIPLDYNEQFF. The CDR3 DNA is TGTGCCAGCAGCCAGATCCCCCTCGACTACAATGAGCAGTTCTTC.